A single sample is the source of the 20 T cell receptor beta chains below, sequenced in a study of response to subunit inactivated influenza vaccine (dated by TCRdb to between 2018 and 2020). Libraries were constructed by RT-PCR. Instrument on record: Illumina HiSeq 2500. TCRdb redid the processing of the public reads, applying fastp at Q25 and MiXCR, and retained in-frame beta chains. Rows merge per CDR3 protein into single entries with the most common DNA and genes. Here the sample has some 550,000 distinct CDR3 sequences; approximately 22% occur a single time. The ten largest clones add up to approximately 3% of the sample. The same sample was also studied in work on T cells expressing NK-cell markers. The second paper states: TCR beta cDNA libraries were made by 5'RACE template switching that added a universal primer site and unique molecular identifiers.

The sample consisted of CD4+ T cells sorted from PBMCs, taken 11 to 12 days after vaccination. Source of these receptors: a man aged 45-65 years who received an inactivated influenza vaccine. Donor details come from another sample of the same person, matched by shared clones.

V usage is TRBV2 and J usage is TRBJ1-2; 7 positions match TRBD1. V dropped 7 bases and J dropped 7; count of bases not matched to a gene: 18. This CDR3 comprises 16 residues. Per germline, CDR1 SNHLY and CDR2 FYNNEI. The CDR3 loop reads CASIDGQERSYGGYTF. In nucleotides, the CDR3 is TGTGCCAGCATCGACGGACAGGAACGATCATATGGTGGCTACACCTTC. Combining the CDR3 with reference TRBV2 and TRBJ1-2 gives the whole variable domain EPEVTQTPSHQVTQMGQEVILRCVPISNHLYFYWYRQILGQKVEFLVSFYNNEISEKSEIFDDQFSVERPDGSNFTLKIRSTKLEDSAMYFCASIDGQERSYGGYTFGSGTRLTVV.

The V gene is TRBV28, the J gene TRBJ2-5, with D possibly being TRBD2 (6 bases). The V end lost 3 bases, the J end lost 3 bases, and 11 bases lay between the germline ends. CDR3 length: 14 amino acids. Per the germline V gene, CDR1 is MDHEN and CDR2 is SYDVKM. The CDR3, as DNA: TGTGCCAGCAGTTTGCGGGTAGCGGAAGAGACCCAGTACTTC. It yields the protein CASSLRVAEETQYF. The whole variable domain, remainder taken from reference TRBV28 and TRBJ2-5, is DVKVTQSSRYLVKRTGEKVFLECVQDMDHENMFWYRQDPGLGLRLIYFSYDVKMKEKGDIPEGYSVSREKKERFSLILESASTNQTSMYLCASSLRVAEETQYFGPGTRLLVL.

This clonotype was counted between two and nine times. J is TRBJ1-5 and V is TRBV6-1; D not resolved. The V end was cut by 2 bases, the J end by 5 bases, with 13 bases between. The CDR3 covers 15 residues. Per germline, CDR1 MNHNS and CDR2 SASEGT. The CDR3 DNA reads as TGTGCCAGCAGTGAATTTCTAGGAAGACATCAGCCCCAGCATTTT. It encodes CASSEFLGRHQPQHF.

The V gene is TRBV6-2 or TRBV6-3, the J gene TRBJ2-7; 8 bases agree with TRBD2. Germline V gene sequence: CDR1 MNHEY, CDR2 SVGEGT. Germline trimming cut 6 bases from V and 3 bases from J; bases unmatched to any gene: 7. CDR3 length equals 14 residues. The CDR3 nucleotides read TGTGCCAGCAGGGCGGGGGGACAACTCTACGAGCAGTACTTC. Translation: CASRAGGQLYEQYF.

The chain uses TRBV6-1 and TRBJ1-4, with no clear D. The CDR3 has 14 amino acids. Trimming stripped 5 bases from V and 0 bases from J, with 7 bases between. Germline V gene lookup returns CDR1 MNHNS and CDR2 SASEGT. The CDR3 DNA sequence: TGTGCCAGCAGTCAAGAGGCAACTAATGAAAAACTGTTTTTT. This encodes CASSQEATNEKLFF.

V gene TRBV5-1 combines with J gene TRBJ2-5; perhaps TRBD2 as D (6 bases). CDR1 is SGHRS, CDR2 YFSETQ, per germline. V lost 6 bases and J 8 bases, leaving 23 bases between the germline ends. The CDR3 has 15 residues. The CDR3 DNA reads TGCGCCAGCAACAATCCGGGCCCCTGGGGGGATACCCAGTACTTC. Its protein product is CASNNPGPWGDTQYF.

This clonotype has just a few counts. V is TRBV14 and J is TRBJ2-3; a possible D gene is TRBD1 (7 bases). V dropped 9 bases and J dropped 1 base, with 17 bases sitting between them. The V gene's germline CDR1 is SGHDN and CDR2 FVKESK. This CDR3 comprises 15 residues. CDR3 bases: TGTGCCAGATCCAACACAGGGGAGGGCACAGATACGCAGTATTTT. Protein product: CARSNTGEGTDTQYF.

The chain uses TRBV5-8 and TRBJ2-2; 7 bases are a match to TRBD1. The V segment lost 6 bases and the J segment 4 bases; nucleotides outside the gene matches: 12. Germline lookup yields CDR1 SGHTS and CDR2 YDEGEE. There are 16 residues in the CDR3. The CDR3 region has the DNA TGTGCCAGCACCTTAAAACAGGGGCCCGGCACCGGGGAGCTGTTTTTT. It translates to CASTLKQGPGTGELFF.

This clonotype showed up just a few times. The chain is built from TRBV20-1 and TRBJ1-2; perhaps TRBD1 as D (5 bases). The CDR3 has 13 residues. Per germline, CDR1 DFQATT and CDR2 SNEGSKA (reference sequence). V lost 4 bases and J lost 2, with 11 bases in between. The CDR3 DNA reads TGCAGTGCTATGGGGCGAGGGAACTATGGCTACACCTTC. The encoded protein is CSAMGRGNYGYTF.

The CDR3 here is CASSRRTNQPQHF. CDR3 nucleotide sequence: TGTGCCAGCAGTCGAAGGACGAATCAGCCCCAGCATTTT. V gene TRBV27 combines with J gene TRBJ1-5; D remains unclear. The germline V gene has CDR1 MNHEY and CDR2 SMNVEV (reference sequence). Deletions cut 5 bases from V and 4 bases from J, with 9 bases between. The length of the CDR3 is 13 residues.

This clonotype was counted between two and nine times. This rearrangement joins TRBV28 to TRBJ2-1, with D uncertain. Germline-derived CDR1 and CDR2 are MDHEN and SYDVKM. CDR3 length: 12 residues. The ends were cut back, 8 bases at V and 6 bases at J, with 11 bases in the middle. The CDR3 bases are TGTGCCAGCGCCGACTCTTTCAATGAGCAGTTCTTC. It specifies CASADSFNEQFF.

The V call is TRBV4-2, the J call TRBJ2-7; D not resolved. Germline lookup yields CDR1 LGHNA and CDR2 YNFKEQ. The CDR3 totals 14 residues. V was pared by 4 bases and J by 3 bases, with 13 bases between. CDR3 in DNA: TGTGCCAGCAGCCCGGGTCCCATGGGCTACGAGCAGTACTTC. Its protein is CASSPGPMGYEQYF.

CDR3 in amino acids: CASSLVGQGKNTGELFF. The CDR3 bases are TGTGCCAGCAGCTTAGTTGGACAGGGGAAGAACACCGGGGAGCTGTTTTTT. This chain joins TRBV7-9 and TRBJ2-2; 9 positions agree with TRBD1. The CDR3 covers 17 residues. The germline V gene has CDR1 SEHNR and CDR2 FQNEAQ (reference sequence). Trimming at V came to 1 base and at J to 1 base, leaving 4 bases not matched to a gene.

This clonotype was observed a handful of times. CDR3 amino acids: CASSESFEQYF. In DNA, the CDR3 is TGCGCCAGCAGTGAGTCGTTCGAGCAGTACTTC. The gene calls are TRBV10-2 and TRBJ2-7; no firm D call. CDR3 size: 11 residues. Trimming cost V 0 bases and J 6 bases, with 3 bases left between them. Germline V gene data show CDR1 as WSHSY and CDR2 as SAAADI.

This clonotype was detected a few times. The rearrangement uses TRBV12-3 or TRBV12-4 and TRBJ2-3; 7 positions agree with TRBD1. With V trimmed by 6 bases and J by 2 bases, 5 bases remained unmatched. This CDR3 comprises 14 residues. CDR3 nucleotides: TGTGCCAGCAGGCGAACAGGGGCCACAGATACGCAGTATTTT. It codes for CASRRTGATDTQYF.

In its sample, this clonotype was seen a few times. V usage is TRBV9 and J usage is TRBJ2-3; TRBD2 matches at 7 bases. Trimming at V came to 4 bases and at J to 10 bases, leaving 6 bases not matched to a gene. The germline CDR1 and CDR2 sequences are SGDLS and YYNGEE. The CDR3 covers 12 residues. The CDR3 DNA sequence: TGTGCCAGCAGCCCGGGAGGTAGGGCGCAGTATTTT. Protein product: CASSPGGRAQYF.

This clonotype was counted a few times. The chain combines TRBV6-2 or TRBV6-3 with TRBJ2-7, with D perhaps matching TRBD1 (6 bases). CDR3 size: 16 residues. The V and J ends lost 5 bases and 2 bases respectively, with 19 bases between them. Germline V gives CDR1 MNHEY, CDR2 SVGEGT. The CDR3 DNA follows: TGTGCCAGCAGTAAGCCGGGGACAACCCTCCCCTACGAGCAGTACTTC. Its translation: CASSKPGTTLPYEQYF.

This clonotype has a handful of counts. The rearrangement links TRBV6-1 to TRBJ2-7; 9 nucleotides agree with TRBD2. V dropped 7 bases and J dropped 5; count of bases not matched to a gene: 9. CDR3 length: 14 residues. Germline values: CDR1 MNHNS, CDR2 SASEGT. The CDR3 region is CASTTGTSFHEQYF. The CDR3 DNA follows: TGTGCCAGCACTACCGGGACTAGCTTCCACGAGCAGTACTTC.

This chain links TRBV20-1 with TRBJ1-5; 7 bases agree with TRBD1. Losses at the gene ends were 5 bases for V and 2 bases for J; bases not matched to a gene: 9. CDR1 is DFQATT and CDR2 is SNEGSKA in the germline V gene (reference sequence). The CDR3 is 15 residues long. CDR3 sequence: CSALHSGGGNQPQHF. The CDR3 nucleotides read TGCAGTGCTTTGCACTCAGGGGGTGGCAATCAGCCCCAGCATTTT.

The chain links TRBV27 to TRBJ2-2, with D perhaps TRBD1 or TRBD2 (5 bases each). The V gene lost 11 bases and the J gene lost 1 base, with 14 bases spanning the gap. The CDR3 spans 14 residues. Germline V gives CDR1 MNHEY, CDR2 SMNVEV (reference sequence). In nucleotides, the CDR3 is TGTGCCGTCCGGAGAGGGGAGAACACCGGGGAGCTGTTTTTT. Protein sequence: CAVRRGENTGELFF.